This T cell receptor beta chain was profiled in a study of T cells in Graves' hyperthyroidism and ophthalmopathy. V was pared by 7 bases and J by 7 bases, with 8 bases between. Germline V gene sequence: CDR1 KGHDR, CDR2 SFDVKD. The CDR3 contains 11 residues. Amplification of TCR beta CDR3 regions used RNA as the template. When the TCR CDR3 underwent first-round RT-PCR, the HTBI primer set was used. MiXCR, run by TCRdb on the multiplex PCR reads, gives a single entry per CDR3 protein. Of about 400,000 distinct CDR3 sequences in the sample, about 16% were seen once. The clonotype was recovered from a young woman with Graves' hyperthyroidism. The V call is TRBV24-1, the J call TRBJ2-3, with D perhaps TRBD2 (5 bases). The specimen sequenced was blood. The CDR3 DNA reads as TGTGCCACCAGGGACTTGAATACGCAGTATTTT. This encodes CATRDLNTQYF.